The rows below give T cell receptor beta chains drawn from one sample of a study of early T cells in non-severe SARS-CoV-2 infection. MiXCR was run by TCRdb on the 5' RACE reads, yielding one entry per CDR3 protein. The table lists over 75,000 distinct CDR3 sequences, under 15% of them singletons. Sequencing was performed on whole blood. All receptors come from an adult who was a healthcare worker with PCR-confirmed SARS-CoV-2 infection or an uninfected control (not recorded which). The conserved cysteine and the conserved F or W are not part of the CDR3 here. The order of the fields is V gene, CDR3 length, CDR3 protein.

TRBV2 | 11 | ASKMGQVEGAF
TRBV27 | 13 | ASSLRLVPIYEQY
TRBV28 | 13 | ASSSSGRTPDEQF
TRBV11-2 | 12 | AGSHNRGADEQY
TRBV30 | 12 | AWSAGTPDQPQH
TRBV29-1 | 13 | SVAGTLTSYNEQF
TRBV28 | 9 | ASSTLDTQY
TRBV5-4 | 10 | ATRDYYNEQF
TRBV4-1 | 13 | ASSQERPVPDRYT
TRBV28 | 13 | ASRLGTYNKQPQH
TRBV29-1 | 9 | SVELYGELF
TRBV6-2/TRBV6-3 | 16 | ASRDILAGGTSSYEQY
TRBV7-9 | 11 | AQSHSTNEKLF
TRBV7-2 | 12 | ASSLGVAGNEQF
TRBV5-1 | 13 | ASSLGGTGAYEQY
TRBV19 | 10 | ASNIRNQPQH